This TCR beta chain emerged from a study of CD8 T cells in Susac syndrome (dated by TCRdb to the late 2010s). For context, the study as a whole: Whether CD8+ T cell activation and differentiation in Susac syndrome was antigen driven was tested using repertoire sequencing.

What the research found in general, with its limitations: The number of individuals in the TCR sequencing and HLA analysis was recognized as being relatively small.

Regarding this clonotype: No cognate antigen has been identified for it. Per-base qualities were not stored, and no clone one base away is much larger.

Peripheral blood CD8+ and CD4+ T cells from healthy donors, Susac syndrome patients and multiple sclerosis patients were profiled using high-throughput TCR beta sequencing. The multiple sclerosis controls were treatment-naive patients who had stable or active relapsing-remitting disease and met the revised McDonald criteria. CD8+ TEMRA cells were enriched by FACS, while bulk CD8+ and CD4+ T cells were purified by magnetic negative isolation. Blood was drawn into EDTA tubes, processed within 24 hours, and PBMCs were isolated by density gradient centrifugation. PBMCs intended for TCR sequencing were frozen in liquid nitrogen and were later thawed in a 37 degrees C water bath. A purity of at least 90% was achieved for sorted or isolated CD4+, CD8+ and CD8+ TEMRA cells. For CDR1 and CDR2, the germline V gene lists SGHNT and YENEEA. At the junction V is shortened by 1 base and J by 2 bases, with 20 bases in between. The CDR3 starts with the cysteine, ends with the phenylalanine, and has 18 residues. Of all the DNA, just the CDR3 is kept, 54 bases in frame from base 1.

RNA was extracted using the RNeasy kit, and about 0.5 to 1 microgram was reverse transcribed with random hexamers. TCR beta CDR3 regions were amplified with the immunoSEQ multiplex PCR assay covering 54 Vbeta and 13 Jbeta segments. PCR amplification bias was corrected using a synthetic template baseline for primer optimization and computational correction. The source study handled its data this way. Reads were assigned to V, D and J genes according to IMGT and analyzed in immunoSEQ Analyzer, with only productive sequences retained. Clonality was computed as one minus Shannon entropy normalized by log2 of the number of productive unique sequences. Public and private clones were assessed among the 100 most prevalent clones of each patient and control. Clones were defined as Susac-specific when absent from the healthy and MS cohorts, from approximately 1,100 published viral clones and from other ImmuneACCESS disease sequences. The raw public reads went through TCRdb reprocessing: fastp at Q25, MiXCR clone calling, in-frame beta chains kept. CDR3 protein duplicates are merged, each entry listing the most common genes and DNA. For this entry, the V and J calls and clone size follow TCRdb and not the study's own pipeline. For this sample there are 300,000 to 350,000 distinct CDR3 sequences; roughly nine tenths appear just once. 0.06% to 0.075% of the sample comes from the top ten.

Sequenced material: CD4+ T cells from PBMCs. The sequence joins TRBV11-3 to TRBJ2-5; the D gene assignment is ambiguous. The sequence derives from a human donor with multiple sclerosis. Read as DNA, the sequence is TGTGCCAGCAGCTTAGGAGGACGCATAAACTCCTTACAAGAGACCCAGTACTTC. This translates into CASSLGGRINSLQETQYF.